Sequencing of this TCR beta chain was carried out in a study of shared clonotypes between healthy human individuals. The table came from immunoSEQ multiplex PCR; TCRdb's copy has only in-frame clones and leaves some out. The sample contains approximately 600,000 clones, approximately 95% of which appear only once. Terminally differentiated effector memory CD45RA+ cells were excluded from the naive CD8 cells, which were CD45RO-negative and positively selected for CCR7. A word on this clone: Its cognate antigen is unknown.

General study points: It was anticipated that sequencing depth would influence how many clonotypes donors shared. Non-shared clonotypes had lower generation probabilities than those shared by all four donors.

Source material: naive CD8+ T cells sorted from blood. This receptor was obtained from a woman in her thirties in good health.

The CDR3 coding sequence is TGTGCCAGCAGCGGGAGGGCCGATTCTCGCGAGCAGTACTTC. It codes for CASSGRADSREQYF. V usage is TRBV2 and J usage is TRBJ2-7; the match to TRBD2 covers 8 bases. The germline CDR1 and CDR2 sequences are SNHLY and FYNNEI. Unmatched junction bases numbered 10, after V lost 6 bases and J lost 6 bases. The CDR3 has 14 amino acids.